A selection of T cell receptor beta chains follows, all from one sample in a study of shared clonotypes between healthy human individuals. Only in-frame clones appear in the TCRdb table, and some are missing; sequencing was by immunoSEQ multiplex PCR. The data contain about 670,000 clones, less than 80% of them singletons. Input material: memory CD4+ T cells sorted from blood. Receptors were obtained from a woman in her twenties or thirties in good health. Both conserved end residues are part of each CDR3. D genes are given only for firm matches. The listing skips clone size in some rows; elsewhere it reads once, few, many or a size class.

clone size: -; J gene: TRBJ1-2; V gene: TRBV25-1; D gene: -; CDR3 protein: CASSAVGIGPTRYGYTF; CDR3 DNA: TGTGCCAGCAGTGCCGTGGGGATTGGCCCAACGCGCTATGGCTACACCTTC
clone size: -; J gene: TRBJ2-7; V gene: TRBV28; D gene: TRBD2; CDR3 protein: CASSSYGTSVYEQYF; CDR3 DNA: TGTGCCAGCAGTTCATACGGGACTAGCGTTTACGAGCAGTACTTC
clone size: -; J gene: TRBJ2-1; V gene: TRBV6-1; D gene: -; CDR3 protein: CASSEGVQSYNEQFF; CDR3 DNA: TGTGCCAGCAGTGAGGGTGTTCAGTCCTACAATGAGCAGTTCTTC
clone size: -; J gene: TRBJ1-5; V gene: TRBV19; D gene: TRBD1; CDR3 protein: CASSIWQGAYQPQHF; CDR3 DNA: TGTGCCAGTAGTATTTGGCAGGGGGCTTATCAGCCCCAGCATTTT
clone size: -; J gene: TRBJ1-4; V gene: TRBV5-4; D gene: -; CDR3 protein: CASSLGDGLNEKLFF; CDR3 DNA: TGTGCCAGCAGCTTGGGGGACGGACTTAATGAAAAACTGTTTTTT
clone size: -; J gene: TRBJ1-2; V gene: TRBV6-1; D gene: -; CDR3 protein: CASSEALGAADYGYTF; CDR3 DNA: TGTGCCAGCAGTGAAGCTCTAGGTGCAGCCGACTATGGCTACACCTTC
clone size: -; J gene: TRBJ2-2; V gene: TRBV2; D gene: TRBD2; CDR3 protein: CASSIAGGPRRELFF; CDR3 DNA: TGTGCCAGCAGTATAGCGGGAGGGCCCCGCCGGGAGCTGTTTTTT
clone size: -; J gene: TRBJ1-5; V gene: TRBV19; D gene: TRBD1; CDR3 protein: CASFSGTAFNQPQHF; CDR3 DNA: TGTGCCAGTTTTTCCGGGACAGCTTTCAATCAGCCCCAGCATTTT
clone size: -; J gene: TRBJ2-5; V gene: TRBV15; D gene: TRBD2; CDR3 protein: CATSKTSGQETQYF; CDR3 DNA: TGTGCCACCAGCAAGACTAGCGGGCAAGAGACCCAGTACTTC
clone size: -; J gene: TRBJ2-1; V gene: TRBV5-4; D gene: TRBD2; CDR3 protein: CASSSGTSSYNEQFF; CDR3 DNA: TGTGCCAGCAGCTCAGGGACTAGCTCCTACAATGAGCAGTTCTTC
clone size: many; J gene: TRBJ2-7; V gene: TRBV25-1; D gene: -; CDR3 protein: CASSRGSYEQYF; CDR3 DNA: TGTGCCAGCAGCCGAGGGTCGTACGAGCAGTACTTC
clone size: once; J gene: TRBJ2-7; V gene: TRBV19; D gene: -; CDR3 protein: CASSIWAASYEQYF; CDR3 DNA: TGTGCCAGTAGTATATGGGCGGCCTCCTACGAGCAGTACTTC
clone size: -; J gene: TRBJ2-7; V gene: TRBV7-9; D gene: -; CDR3 protein: CASSLVGRASSYEQYF; CDR3 DNA: TGTGCCAGCAGCTTAGTAGGCAGAGCTAGCTCCTACGAGCAGTACTTC
clone size: few; J gene: TRBJ1-2; V gene: TRBV14; D gene: TRBD1; CDR3 protein: CASSPRQGVGGYTF; CDR3 DNA: TGTGCCAGCAGCCCTAGACAGGGTGTAGGTGGCTACACCTTC
clone size: -; J gene: TRBJ1-5; V gene: TRBV6-6; D gene: TRBD1; CDR3 protein: CASRAGTGGNQPQHF; CDR3 DNA: TGTGCCAGCAGGGCCGGGACAGGGGGCAATCAGCCCCAGCATTTT
clone size: -; J gene: TRBJ1-5; V gene: TRBV7-8; D gene: -; CDR3 protein: CASSLDTGTRNQPQHF; CDR3 DNA: TGTGCCAGCAGCTTAGATACCGGGACCCGCAATCAGCCCCAGCATTTT
clone size: few; J gene: TRBJ2-7; V gene: TRBV18; D gene: TRBD2; CDR3 protein: CASSPQREVTYEQYF; CDR3 DNA: TGTGCCAGCTCACCCCAGCGGGAGGTCACCTACGAGCAGTACTTC
clone size: -; J gene: TRBJ2-2; V gene: TRBV7-3; D gene: -; CDR3 protein: CASSRTAANTGELFF; CDR3 DNA: TGTGCCAGCAGCCGGACAGCCGCGAACACCGGGGAGCTGTTTTTT
clone size: -; J gene: TRBJ2-1; V gene: TRBV5-1; D gene: TRBD2; CDR3 protein: CASSLVPSGNYNEQFF; CDR3 DNA: TGCGCCAGCAGCTTGGTTCCTAGCGGGAATTACAATGAGCAGTTCTTC
clone size: -; J gene: TRBJ2-3; V gene: TRBV5-1; D gene: -; CDR3 protein: CASSLAADTQYF; CDR3 DNA: TGCGCCAGCAGCTTGGCTGCAGATACGCAGTATTTT
clone size: -; J gene: TRBJ1-1; V gene: TRBV6-5; D gene: -; CDR3 protein: CASSYSGGYGTEAFF; CDR3 DNA: TGTGCCAGCAGTTACTCTGGGGGTTACGGCACTGAAGCTTTCTTT
clone size: -; J gene: TRBJ1-5; V gene: TRBV11-2; D gene: TRBD1; CDR3 protein: CASSLNGRGYQPQHF; CDR3 DNA: TGTGCCAGCAGCTTAAACGGCAGGGGGTATCAGCCCCAGCATTTT
clone size: few; J gene: TRBJ2-7; V gene: TRBV7-3; D gene: -; CDR3 protein: CASSLGYSYEQYF; CDR3 DNA: TGTGCCAGCAGCTTAGGGTATTCCTACGAGCAGTACTTC
clone size: -; J gene: TRBJ2-7; V gene: TRBV5-4; D gene: TRBD1; CDR3 protein: CASSSQGAGYEQYF; CDR3 DNA: TGTGCCAGCAGCTCTCAGGGGGCCGGCTACGAGCAGTACTTC
clone size: -; J gene: TRBJ1-2; V gene: TRBV28; D gene: TRBD1; CDR3 protein: CASSRGTVRANYGYTF; CDR3 DNA: TGTGCCAGCAGCCGCGGGACAGTTAGAGCTAACTATGGCTACACCTTC
clone size: -; J gene: TRBJ2-1; V gene: TRBV30; D gene: TRBD2; CDR3 protein: CAWVGLAGYEQFF; CDR3 DNA: TGTGCCTGGGTTGGACTAGCGGGCTATGAGCAGTTCTTC
clone size: -; J gene: TRBJ2-5; V gene: TRBV2; D gene: -; CDR3 protein: CASRKGQETQYF; CDR3 DNA: TGTGCCAGCCGAAAGGGACAAGAGACCCAGTACTTC
clone size: -; J gene: TRBJ1-5; V gene: TRBV6-5; D gene: TRBD1; CDR3 protein: CASSRGQGGQPQHF; CDR3 DNA: TGTGCCAGCAGTCGAGGACAGGGCGGTCAGCCCCAGCATTTT
clone size: -; J gene: TRBJ2-3; V gene: TRBV5-1; D gene: -; CDR3 protein: CASSNGDVGGSDTQYF; CDR3 DNA: TGCGCCAGCAGCAATGGAGACGTAGGGGGATCAGATACGCAGTATTTT
clone size: -; J gene: TRBJ2-7; V gene: TRBV5-1; D gene: TRBD2; CDR3 protein: CASRVSGNIDEQYF; CDR3 DNA: TGCGCCAGCAGAGTTAGCGGGAATATCGACGAGCAGTACTTC
clone size: -; J gene: TRBJ2-7; V gene: TRBV11-2; D gene: -; CDR3 protein: CASSTGLLDYEQYF; CDR3 DNA: TGTGCCAGCAGCACGGGACTCCTAGACTACGAGCAGTACTTC
clone size: -; J gene: TRBJ2-7; V gene: TRBV5-4; D gene: -; CDR3 protein: CATGLPHSYEQYF; CDR3 DNA: TGTGCCACCGGACTCCCACACTCCTACGAGCAGTACTTC
clone size: once; J gene: TRBJ1-1; V gene: TRBV6-1; D gene: -; CDR3 protein: CASSEVDMNTEAFF; CDR3 DNA: TGTGCCAGCAGTGAAGTCGACATGAACACTGAAGCTTTCTTT
clone size: few; J gene: TRBJ2-5; V gene: TRBV11-2; D gene: TRBD2; CDR3 protein: CASSLGLAGAEETQYF; CDR3 DNA: TGTGCCAGCAGCCTAGGACTAGCGGGAGCCGAAGAGACCCAGTACTTC